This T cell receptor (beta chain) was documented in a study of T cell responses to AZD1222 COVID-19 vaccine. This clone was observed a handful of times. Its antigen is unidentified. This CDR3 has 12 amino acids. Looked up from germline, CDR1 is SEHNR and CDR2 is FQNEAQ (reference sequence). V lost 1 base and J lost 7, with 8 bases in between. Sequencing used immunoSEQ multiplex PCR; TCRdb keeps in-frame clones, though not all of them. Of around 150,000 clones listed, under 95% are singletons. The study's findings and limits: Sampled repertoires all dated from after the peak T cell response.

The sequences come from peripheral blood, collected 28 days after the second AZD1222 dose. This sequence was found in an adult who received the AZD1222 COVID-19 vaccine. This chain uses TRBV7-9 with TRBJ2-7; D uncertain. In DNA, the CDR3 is TGTGCCAGCAGCTTAGGGATGGGAGAGCAGTACTTC. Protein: CASSLGMGEQYF.